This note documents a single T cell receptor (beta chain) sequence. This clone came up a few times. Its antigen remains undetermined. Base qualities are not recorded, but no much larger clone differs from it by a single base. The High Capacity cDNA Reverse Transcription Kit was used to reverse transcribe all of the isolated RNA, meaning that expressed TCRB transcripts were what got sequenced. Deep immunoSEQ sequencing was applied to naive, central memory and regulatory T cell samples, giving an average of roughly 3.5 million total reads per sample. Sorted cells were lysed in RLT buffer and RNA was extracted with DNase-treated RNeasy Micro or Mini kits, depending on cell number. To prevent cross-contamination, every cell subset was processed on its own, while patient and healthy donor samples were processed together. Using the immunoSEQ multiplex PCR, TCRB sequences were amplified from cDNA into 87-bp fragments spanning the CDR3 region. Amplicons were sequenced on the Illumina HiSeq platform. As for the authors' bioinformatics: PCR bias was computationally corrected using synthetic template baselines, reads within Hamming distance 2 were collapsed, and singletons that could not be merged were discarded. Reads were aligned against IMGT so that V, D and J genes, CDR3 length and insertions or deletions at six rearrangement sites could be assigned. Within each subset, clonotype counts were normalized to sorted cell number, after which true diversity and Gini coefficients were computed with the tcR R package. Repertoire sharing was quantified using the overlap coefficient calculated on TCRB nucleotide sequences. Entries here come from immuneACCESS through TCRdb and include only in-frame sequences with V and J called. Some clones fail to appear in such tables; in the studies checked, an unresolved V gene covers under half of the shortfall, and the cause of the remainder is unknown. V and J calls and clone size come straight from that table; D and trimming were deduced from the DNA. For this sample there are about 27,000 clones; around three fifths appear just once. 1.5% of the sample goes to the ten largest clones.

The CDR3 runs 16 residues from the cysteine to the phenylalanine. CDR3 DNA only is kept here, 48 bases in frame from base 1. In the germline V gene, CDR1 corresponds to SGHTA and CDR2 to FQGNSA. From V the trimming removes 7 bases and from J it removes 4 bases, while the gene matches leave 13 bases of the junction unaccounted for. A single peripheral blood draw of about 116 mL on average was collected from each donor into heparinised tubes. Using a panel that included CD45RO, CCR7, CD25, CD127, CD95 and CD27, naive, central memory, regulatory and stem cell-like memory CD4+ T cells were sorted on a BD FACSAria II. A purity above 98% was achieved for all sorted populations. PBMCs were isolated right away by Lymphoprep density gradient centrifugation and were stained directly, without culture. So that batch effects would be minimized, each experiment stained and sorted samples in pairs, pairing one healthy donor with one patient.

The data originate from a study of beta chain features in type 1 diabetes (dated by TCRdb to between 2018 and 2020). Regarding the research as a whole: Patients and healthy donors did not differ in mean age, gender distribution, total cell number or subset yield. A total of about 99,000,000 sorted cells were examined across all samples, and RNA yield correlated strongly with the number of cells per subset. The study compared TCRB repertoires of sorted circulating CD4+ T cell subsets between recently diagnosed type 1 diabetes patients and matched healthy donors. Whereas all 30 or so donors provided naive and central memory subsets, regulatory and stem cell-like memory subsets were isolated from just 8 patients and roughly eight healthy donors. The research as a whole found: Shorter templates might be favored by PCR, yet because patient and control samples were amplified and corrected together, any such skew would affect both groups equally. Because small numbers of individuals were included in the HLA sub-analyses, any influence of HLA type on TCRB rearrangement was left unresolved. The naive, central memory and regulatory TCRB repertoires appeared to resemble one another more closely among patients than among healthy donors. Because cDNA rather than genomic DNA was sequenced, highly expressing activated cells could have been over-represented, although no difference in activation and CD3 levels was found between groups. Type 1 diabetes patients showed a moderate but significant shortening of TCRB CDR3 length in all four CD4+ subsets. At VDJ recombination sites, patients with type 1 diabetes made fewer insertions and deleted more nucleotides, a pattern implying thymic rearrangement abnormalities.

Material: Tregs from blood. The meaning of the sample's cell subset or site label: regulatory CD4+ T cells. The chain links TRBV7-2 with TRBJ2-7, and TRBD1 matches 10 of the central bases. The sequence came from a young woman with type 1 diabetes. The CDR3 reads CASTLGVGQGGYEQYF. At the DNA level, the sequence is TGTGCCAGCACCCTGGGGGTCGGACAGGGGGGATACGAGCAGTACTTC.